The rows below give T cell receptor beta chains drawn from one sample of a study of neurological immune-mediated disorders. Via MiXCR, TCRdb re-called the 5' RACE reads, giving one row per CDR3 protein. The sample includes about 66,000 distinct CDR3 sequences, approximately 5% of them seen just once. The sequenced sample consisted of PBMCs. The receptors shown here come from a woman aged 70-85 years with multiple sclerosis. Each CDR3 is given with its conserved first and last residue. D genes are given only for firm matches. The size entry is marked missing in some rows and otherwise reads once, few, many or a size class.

cdr3_nt: TGTGCCAGCAGCCCGCAGGAGGGCCGTATCACAGATACGCAGTATTTT
cdr3_aa: CASSPQEGRITDTQYF
d_call: -
j_call: TRBJ2-3
clone_size: many
v_call: TRBV7-9

cdr3_nt: TGTGCCACCAGCAGAGATCTCAGGGGCTCCGACGAGCAGTACTTC
cdr3_aa: CATSRDLRGSDEQYF
d_call: -
j_call: TRBJ2-7
clone_size: many
v_call: TRBV15

cdr3_nt: TGTGCCAGCAGCCCCGGGACTAGCGGGAGTAGGGGCCCCGAGCAGTACTTC
cdr3_aa: CASSPGTSGSRGPEQYF
d_call: TRBD2
j_call: TRBJ2-7
clone_size: many
v_call: TRBV7-2

cdr3_nt: TGTGCCAGCAGTTTATCAGGGCCCAACTATGGCTACACCTTC
cdr3_aa: CASSLSGPNYGYTF
d_call: -
j_call: TRBJ1-2
clone_size: many
v_call: TRBV12-3/TRBV12-4

cdr3_nt: TGCGCCAGCAGTCTTCAGCGGGAGAGGTACGAGCAGTACTTC
cdr3_aa: CASSLQRERYEQYF
d_call: TRBD2
j_call: TRBJ2-7
clone_size: -
v_call: TRBV5-1

cdr3_nt: TGTGCCAGCAGCTTAGCCACTACCTACGAGCAGTACTTC
cdr3_aa: CASSLATTYEQYF
d_call: -
j_call: TRBJ2-7
clone_size: many
v_call: TRBV7-2

cdr3_nt: TGTGCCAGCAGTTACCTAGGACAGCCGAGAGAAGCTTTCTTT
cdr3_aa: CASSYLGQPREAFF
d_call: -
j_call: TRBJ1-1
clone_size: many
v_call: TRBV6-6

cdr3_nt: TGCAGTGCTAGATTCGAAAGAGGAGAGACCCAGTACTTC
cdr3_aa: CSARFERGETQYF
d_call: -
j_call: TRBJ2-5
clone_size: -
v_call: TRBV20-1

cdr3_nt: TGCAGCGTCGCTAGACAGGGCTACGAGCAGTACTTC
cdr3_aa: CSVARQGYEQYF
d_call: TRBD1
j_call: TRBJ2-7
clone_size: many
v_call: TRBV29-1

cdr3_nt: TGTGCCAGCAGCCTGACTAGTATCGCCGGGGAGCTGTTTTTT
cdr3_aa: CASSLTSIAGELFF
d_call: -
j_call: TRBJ2-2
clone_size: many
v_call: TRBV7-2

cdr3_nt: TGTGCCTGGAGCGGCCAGGGATCCACTGAAGCTTTCTTT
cdr3_aa: CAWSGQGSTEAFF
d_call: -
j_call: TRBJ1-1
clone_size: -
v_call: TRBV30

cdr3_nt: TGCGCCAGCAGCTTTGAAGAGACCCAGTACTTC
cdr3_aa: CASSFEETQYF
d_call: -
j_call: TRBJ2-5
clone_size: many
v_call: TRBV5-1

cdr3_nt: TGTGCCAGCAGCAAGGTTGCCCGGGGTGAAAAACTGTTTTTT
cdr3_aa: CASSKVARGEKLFF
d_call: -
j_call: TRBJ1-4
clone_size: many
v_call: TRBV3-2

cdr3_nt: TGTGCCAGCAGTTCGATGTCACTAGCGGGAGGTTCAGATACGCAGTATTTT
cdr3_aa: CASSSMSLAGGSDTQYF
d_call: TRBD2
j_call: TRBJ2-3
clone_size: many
v_call: TRBV6-5

cdr3_nt: TGCAGTGCTAGAGATTGGGCAGGGAGGGGGAGTCAGCCCCAGCATTTT
cdr3_aa: CSARDWAGRGSQPQHF
d_call: -
j_call: TRBJ1-5
clone_size: many
v_call: TRBV20-1

cdr3_nt: TGCAGTGCTAGTAGCGGGAGGGTGGCCAAAAACATTCAGTACTTC
cdr3_aa: CSASSGRVAKNIQYF
d_call: TRBD2
j_call: TRBJ2-4
clone_size: few
v_call: TRBV20-1

cdr3_nt: TGTGCCAGCAGTCCCGGACTAGCGGGAGAAGGGGGTACGCAGTATTTT
cdr3_aa: CASSPGLAGEGGTQYF
d_call: TRBD2
j_call: TRBJ2-3
clone_size: many
v_call: TRBV12-3/TRBV12-4

cdr3_nt: TGCGCCAGCAGCCAAGTAGGGGCGGGTGGTGAAAAACTGTTTTTT
cdr3_aa: CASSQVGAGGEKLFF
d_call: -
j_call: TRBJ1-4
clone_size: -
v_call: TRBV4-3

cdr3_nt: TGCAGTGCAGGGATACTGGGGCGGGGGACTGAAGCTTTCTTT
cdr3_aa: CSAGILGRGTEAFF
d_call: -
j_call: TRBJ1-1
clone_size: many
v_call: TRBV20-1

cdr3_nt: TGCAGCGTTGGCAGGGTAGGGGTGCACGAGCAGTACTTC
cdr3_aa: CSVGRVGVHEQYF
d_call: -
j_call: TRBJ2-7
clone_size: many
v_call: TRBV29-1

cdr3_nt: TGTGCCAGCAGTTTGATTACCCCTGAAGCTTTCTTT
cdr3_aa: CASSLITPEAFF
d_call: -
j_call: TRBJ1-1
clone_size: many
v_call: TRBV12-3/TRBV12-4

cdr3_nt: TGCAGTGCGGGAGGACTAGCGGGGTTCTACAATGAGCAGTTCTTC
cdr3_aa: CSAGGLAGFYNEQFF
d_call: TRBD2
j_call: TRBJ2-1
clone_size: many
v_call: TRBV20-1

cdr3_nt: TGCGCCAGCAGCCAACCGGCAGCAAACTATGGCTACACCTTC
cdr3_aa: CASSQPAANYGYTF
d_call: -
j_call: TRBJ1-2
clone_size: many
v_call: TRBV4-1

cdr3_nt: TGCGCCAGCAACCAAGATGGGGGAGGCCGTGGCGGAAAAATTCAGTACTTC
cdr3_aa: CASNQDGGGRGGKIQYF
d_call: -
j_call: TRBJ2-4
clone_size: -
v_call: TRBV4-3

cdr3_nt: TGCAGTGTTCTTACTGGTGCAGATACGCAGTATTTT
cdr3_aa: CSVLTGADTQYF
d_call: -
j_call: TRBJ2-3
clone_size: many
v_call: TRBV20-1

cdr3_nt: TGTGCCAGCAGTAGCGGGACAGGGTATTCCCTGAACACTGAAGCTTTCTTT
cdr3_aa: CASSSGTGYSLNTEAFF
d_call: TRBD1
j_call: TRBJ1-1
clone_size: many
v_call: TRBV6-5

cdr3_nt: TGTGCCTGGAGTGATCAGGGTTCTTTGGCTGAAGCTTTCTTT
cdr3_aa: CAWSDQGSLAEAFF
d_call: -
j_call: TRBJ1-1
clone_size: -
v_call: TRBV30

cdr3_nt: TGCAGTGCTAGGGCCTACGGGACTAGCGGGAAAAACGAGCAGTACTTC
cdr3_aa: CSARAYGTSGKNEQYF
d_call: TRBD2
j_call: TRBJ2-7
clone_size: many
v_call: TRBV20-1

cdr3_nt: TGTGCCAGCAGCCAAGGAAGTGAGGGCAATCAGCCCCAGCATTTT
cdr3_aa: CASSQGSEGNQPQHF
d_call: -
j_call: TRBJ1-5
clone_size: many
v_call: TRBV3-1

cdr3_nt: TGCAGCACCAGGGACCTAAACATTCAGTACTTC
cdr3_aa: CSTRDLNIQYF
d_call: -
j_call: TRBJ2-4
clone_size: many
v_call: TRBV29-1

cdr3_nt: TGTGCCATCAGTGACGACAGGGGGAACACTGAAGCTTTCTTT
cdr3_aa: CAISDDRGNTEAFF
d_call: TRBD1
j_call: TRBJ1-1
clone_size: many
v_call: TRBV10-3

cdr3_nt: TGTGCCAGCAGCTTGTCGGGGCGTGGGCAGCGGGGAACAGATACGCAGTATTTT
cdr3_aa: CASSLSGRGQRGTDTQYF
d_call: TRBD2
j_call: TRBJ2-3
clone_size: many
v_call: TRBV5-5

cdr3_nt: TGCGCCAGCAGCCCCCTAGCGGAGTCTACGGAGCAGTACTTC
cdr3_aa: CASSPLAESTEQYF
d_call: TRBD2
j_call: TRBJ2-7
clone_size: many
v_call: TRBV5-1

cdr3_nt: TGCGCCAGCAGACCCCACAGCGGTGCGAACACCGGGGAGCTGTTTTTT
cdr3_aa: CASRPHSGANTGELFF
d_call: -
j_call: TRBJ2-2
clone_size: many
v_call: TRBV4-1

cdr3_nt: TGCAGTGCTAGAGTGGGGGGCAGCTCGGGTGGCAATCAGCCCCAGCATTTT
cdr3_aa: CSARVGGSSGGNQPQHF
d_call: -
j_call: TRBJ1-5
clone_size: few
v_call: TRBV20-1

cdr3_nt: TGTGCCAGCAGCAGCAAGGGACTAGCGTACAATGAGCAGTTCTTC
cdr3_aa: CASSSKGLAYNEQFF
d_call: TRBD2
j_call: TRBJ2-1
clone_size: many
v_call: TRBV12-3/TRBV12-4

cdr3_nt: TGCAGTGCTACATCCGGGGGAAGAGAAGCTTTCTTT
cdr3_aa: CSATSGGREAFF
d_call: -
j_call: TRBJ1-1
clone_size: many
v_call: TRBV20-1

cdr3_nt: TGCAGTGCTAGAGTTCAGGGTGGTAACTATGGCTACACCTTC
cdr3_aa: CSARVQGGNYGYTF
d_call: -
j_call: TRBJ1-2
clone_size: many
v_call: TRBV20-1

cdr3_nt: TGTGCCAGCAGCCCCGAGACAGGGGGCGGCTATGGCTACACCTTC
cdr3_aa: CASSPETGGGYGYTF
d_call: TRBD1
j_call: TRBJ1-2
clone_size: few
v_call: TRBV7-2

cdr3_nt: TGCAGTGCAGTGGGGCCCTCCGGATACGAGCAGTACTTC
cdr3_aa: CSAVGPSGYEQYF
d_call: -
j_call: TRBJ2-7
clone_size: many
v_call: TRBV20-1

cdr3_nt: TGCAGTGCAACAAGGTCCCAGGGGGGGGTAGGCAATGAGCAGTTCTTC
cdr3_aa: CSATRSQGGVGNEQFF
d_call: -
j_call: TRBJ2-1
clone_size: many
v_call: TRBV20-1

cdr3_nt: TGTGCCAGCAAGGTCACTAGCGGGACCTACGAGCAGTACTTC
cdr3_aa: CASKVTSGTYEQYF
d_call: TRBD2
j_call: TRBJ2-7
clone_size: few
v_call: TRBV7-2

cdr3_nt: TGTGCCATCAGTGGTGGGACTAATTACGAGCAGTACTTC
cdr3_aa: CAISGGTNYEQYF
d_call: TRBD2
j_call: TRBJ2-7
clone_size: many
v_call: TRBV10-3

cdr3_nt: TGTGACAGCAGATCTCATTACGAGCAGTACTTC
cdr3_aa: CDSRSHYEQYF
d_call: -
j_call: TRBJ2-7
clone_size: -
v_call: TRBV6-6

cdr3_nt: TGCTCAAATCGGCGCGGGAGAGGCACCGGGGAGTTGTTTTTT
cdr3_aa: CSNRRGRGTGELFF
d_call: TRBD2
j_call: TRBJ2-2
clone_size: many
v_call: TRBV5-8

cdr3_nt: TGCGCCAGCAGACAACTAGACTCCCGCGAGCAGTACTTC
cdr3_aa: CASRQLDSREQYF
d_call: -
j_call: TRBJ2-7
clone_size: many
v_call: TRBV5-1

cdr3_nt: TGTGCCAGCAGCACCAGCCGGGGAACTAACTATGGCTACACCTTC
cdr3_aa: CASSTSRGTNYGYTF
d_call: -
j_call: TRBJ1-2
clone_size: many
v_call: TRBV7-2